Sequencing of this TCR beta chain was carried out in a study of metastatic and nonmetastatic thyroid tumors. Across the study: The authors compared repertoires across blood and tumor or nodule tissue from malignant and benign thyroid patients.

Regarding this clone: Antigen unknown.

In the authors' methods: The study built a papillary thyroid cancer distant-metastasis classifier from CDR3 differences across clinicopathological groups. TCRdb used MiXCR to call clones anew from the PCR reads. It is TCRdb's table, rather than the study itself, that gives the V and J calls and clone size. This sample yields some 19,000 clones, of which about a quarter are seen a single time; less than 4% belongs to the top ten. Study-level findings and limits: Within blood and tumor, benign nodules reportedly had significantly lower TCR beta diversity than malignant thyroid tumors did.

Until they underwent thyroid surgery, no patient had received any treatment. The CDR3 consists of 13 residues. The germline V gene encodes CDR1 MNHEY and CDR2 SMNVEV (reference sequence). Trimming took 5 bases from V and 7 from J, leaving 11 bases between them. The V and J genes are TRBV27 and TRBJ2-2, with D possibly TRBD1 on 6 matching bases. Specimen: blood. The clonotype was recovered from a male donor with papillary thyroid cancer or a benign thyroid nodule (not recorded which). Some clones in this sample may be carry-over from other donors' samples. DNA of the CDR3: TGTGCCAGCAGTCCCTGGACAGACGGGGAGCTGTTTTTT. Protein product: CASSPWTDGELFF.